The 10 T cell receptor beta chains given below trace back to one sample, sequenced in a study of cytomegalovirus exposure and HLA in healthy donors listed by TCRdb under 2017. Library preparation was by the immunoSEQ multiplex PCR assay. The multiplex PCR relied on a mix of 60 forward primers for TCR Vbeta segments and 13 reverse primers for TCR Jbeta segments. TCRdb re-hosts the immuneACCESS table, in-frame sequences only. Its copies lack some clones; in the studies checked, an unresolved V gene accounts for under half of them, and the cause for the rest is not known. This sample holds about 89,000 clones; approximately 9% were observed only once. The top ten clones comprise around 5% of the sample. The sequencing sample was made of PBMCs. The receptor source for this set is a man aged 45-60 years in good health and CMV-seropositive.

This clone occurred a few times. The CDR3 sequence: CASSHRLAGFNEQYF. The DNA for the CDR3 is TGCGCCAGCAGCCATAGACTAGCGGGTTTTAACGAGCAGTACTTC. The chain combines TRBV4-3 with TRBJ2-7, with 10 bases that match TRBD2. Looked up from germline, CDR1 is LGHNA and CDR2 is YSLEER. Trimming at V came to 3 bases and at J to 5 bases, leaving 7 bases not matched to a gene. The CDR3 length is 15 residues.

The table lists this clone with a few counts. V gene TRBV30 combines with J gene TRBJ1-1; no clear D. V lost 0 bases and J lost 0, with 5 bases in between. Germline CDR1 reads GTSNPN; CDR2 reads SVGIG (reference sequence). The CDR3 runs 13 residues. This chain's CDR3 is CAWSVEMNTEAFF. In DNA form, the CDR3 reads TGTGCCTGGAGTGTGGAGATGAACACTGAAGCTTTCTTT.

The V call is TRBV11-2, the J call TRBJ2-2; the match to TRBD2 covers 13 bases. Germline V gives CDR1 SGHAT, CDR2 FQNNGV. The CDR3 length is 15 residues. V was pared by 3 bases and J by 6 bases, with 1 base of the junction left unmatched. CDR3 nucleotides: TGTGCCAGCAGCTTTGGGACTAGCGGGGCCGGGGAGCTGTTTTTT. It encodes CASSFGTSGAGELFF.

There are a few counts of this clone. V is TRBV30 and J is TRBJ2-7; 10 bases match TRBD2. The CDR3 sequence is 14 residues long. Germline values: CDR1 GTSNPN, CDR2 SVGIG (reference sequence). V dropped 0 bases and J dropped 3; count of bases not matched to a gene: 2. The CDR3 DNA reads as TGTGCCTGGAGTGTATCTAGCGGGAGCTACGAGCAGTACTTC. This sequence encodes CAWSVSSGSYEQYF.

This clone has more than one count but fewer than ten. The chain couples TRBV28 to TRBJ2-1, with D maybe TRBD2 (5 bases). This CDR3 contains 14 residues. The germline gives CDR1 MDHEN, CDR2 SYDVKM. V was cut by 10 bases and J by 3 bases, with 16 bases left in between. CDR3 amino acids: CATARAGSYNEQFF. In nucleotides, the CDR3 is TGTGCCACCGCACGGGCGGGTAGCTACAATGAGCAGTTCTTC. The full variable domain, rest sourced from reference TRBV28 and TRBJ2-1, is DVKVTQSSRYLVKRTGEKVFLECVQDMDHENMFWYRQDPGLGLRLIYFSYDVKMKEKGDIPEGYSVSREKKERFSLILESASTNQTSMYLCATARAGSYNEQFFGPGTRLTVL.

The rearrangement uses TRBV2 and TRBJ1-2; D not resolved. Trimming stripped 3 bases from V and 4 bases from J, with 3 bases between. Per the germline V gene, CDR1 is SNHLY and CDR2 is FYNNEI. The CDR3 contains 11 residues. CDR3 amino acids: CASSDLYGYTF. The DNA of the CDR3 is TGTGCCAGCAGTGACCTCTATGGCTACACCTTC.

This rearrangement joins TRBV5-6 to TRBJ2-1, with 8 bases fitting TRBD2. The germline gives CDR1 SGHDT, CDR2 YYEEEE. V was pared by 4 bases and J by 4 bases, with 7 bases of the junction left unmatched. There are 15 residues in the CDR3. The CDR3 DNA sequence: TGTGCCAGCAGCCGGGGGGGAGACCGTTACAATGAGCAGTTCTTC. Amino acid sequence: CASSRGGDRYNEQFF.

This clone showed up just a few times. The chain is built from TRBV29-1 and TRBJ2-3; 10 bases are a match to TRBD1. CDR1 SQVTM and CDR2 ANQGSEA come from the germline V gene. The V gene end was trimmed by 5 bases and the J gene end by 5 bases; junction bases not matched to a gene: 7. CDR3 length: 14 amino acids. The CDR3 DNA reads TGCAGCGTTTTTCGACAGGGGGCTAGAGATACGCAGTATTTT. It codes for CSVFRQGARDTQYF.

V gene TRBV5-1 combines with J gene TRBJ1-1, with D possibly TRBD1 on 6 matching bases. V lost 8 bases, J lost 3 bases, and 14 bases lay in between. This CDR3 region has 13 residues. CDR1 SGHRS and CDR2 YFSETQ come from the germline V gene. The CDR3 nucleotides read TGCGCCAGACAGCCACAGGGCGACACTGAAGCTTTCTTT. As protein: CARQPQGDTEAFF.

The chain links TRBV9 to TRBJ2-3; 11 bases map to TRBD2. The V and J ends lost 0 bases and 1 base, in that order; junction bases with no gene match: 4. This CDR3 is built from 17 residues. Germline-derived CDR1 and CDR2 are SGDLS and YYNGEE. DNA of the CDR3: TGTGCCAGCAGCGTAGCGACTAGCGGGAAGGGCACAGATACGCAGTATTTT. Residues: CASSVATSGKGTDTQYF. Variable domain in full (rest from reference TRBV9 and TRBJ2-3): DSGVTQTPKHLITATGQRVTLRCSPRSGDLSVYWYQQSLDQGLQFLIQYYNGEERAKGNILERFSAQQFPDLHSELNLSSLELGDSALYFCASSVATSGKGTDTQYFGPGTRLTVL.